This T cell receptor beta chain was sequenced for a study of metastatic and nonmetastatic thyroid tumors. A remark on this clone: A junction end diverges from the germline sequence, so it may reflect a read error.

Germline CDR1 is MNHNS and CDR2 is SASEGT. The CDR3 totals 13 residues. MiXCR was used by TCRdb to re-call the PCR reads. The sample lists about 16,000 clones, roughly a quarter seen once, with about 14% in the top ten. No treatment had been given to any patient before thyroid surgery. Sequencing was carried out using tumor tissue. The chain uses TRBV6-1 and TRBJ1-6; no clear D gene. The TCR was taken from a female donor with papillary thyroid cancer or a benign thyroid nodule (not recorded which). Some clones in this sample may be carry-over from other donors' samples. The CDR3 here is CASSEVRGSPLHF. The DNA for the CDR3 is TGTGCCAGCAGCGAAGTCCGGGGATCACCCCTCCACTTT.